The present entry profiles one T cell receptor beta chain with its context. The sample comes from a study of molecular identifiers for immune sequencing clone quantification. TCRdb re-called the PCR reads through MiXCR, storing one row per CDR3 protein. The table lists tens of thousands of distinct CDR3 sequences, approximately 25% of them singletons. The origin of this receptor is a human donor in good health. Some libraries in this study had Jurkat cell RNA spiked in. The sample was naive CD8+ T cells from blood, with Jurkat cell RNA spiked in. Subset here: FACS-sorted CD8+CD4-CCR7+CD45RA+ naive T cells.

The DNA for the CDR3 is TGCGCCAGCAGCCAAGATAGCGGTAGCACAGATACGCAGCATTTT. This sequence encodes CASSQDSGSTDTQHF. The chain links TRBV4-3 to TRBJ2-3; no clear D. The J call is doubtful: the DNA matches TRBJ1-5 better. Germline loops: CDR1 LGHNA, CDR2 YSLEER. This CDR3 spans 15 amino acids.